This T cell receptor beta chain was sequenced during a study of T cells in Graves' hyperthyroidism and ophthalmopathy. Whole-study context: Before any treatment, at initial diagnosis, peripheral blood was collected. Study observations and caveats: Model predictions of ophthalmopathy came a median about 6.3 months before onset. Ophthalmopathy stood apart from stable hyperthyroidism in a 13 V-J model.

There are many counts of this clonotype. Its antigen remains unidentified. The CDR3 sequence is 12 residues long. Germline CDR1 and CDR2: GTSNPN and SVGIG (reference sequence). Trimming shortened V by 2 bases and J by 2 bases, and 7 bases separated the two germline ends. What was amplified from RNA transcripts were TCR beta CDR3 regions. The TCR CDR3 first-round RT-PCR relied on the HTBI primer set. TCRdb reprocessed the multiplex PCR reads with MiXCR, giving one entry per CDR3 protein. The sample gives 490,000 or so distinct CDR3 sequences, roughly a sixth of which show up once; less than 30% is in the top ten.

This TCR was recovered from a woman in her thirties with Graves' ophthalmopathy. The chain links TRBV30 to TRBJ2-7, with D possibly being TRBD1 (5 bases). What was sequenced was blood. The CDR3, as DNA: TGTGCCTGGAGTCGACAGACCTACGAGCAGTACTTC. The encoded protein is CAWSRQTYEQYF.